This TCR beta chain is from a study of OX40 agonist ivuxolimab in advanced cancers. Study-wide context: Ivuxolimab was an agonistic, fully human IgG2 monoclonal antibody directed against OX40 (CD134), a costimulatory receptor. Intravenous ivuxolimab was administered to patients every 2 weeks at six dose levels: 0.01, 0.1, 0.3, 1.5, 3 and 10 mg/kg. Among the approximately 50 dose-escalation patients, some 20 had hepatocellular carcinoma, some 15 melanoma, 9 renal cell carcinoma and 9 head and neck cancer. The dose-escalation cohort was about 83% male with a mean age of roughly 60 years, ranging from 23 to 79. Patients were allowed to have had prior anti-PD-1, anti-PD-L1 or anti-CTLA-4 therapy, and about 40% of the dose-escalation patients had been treated with checkpoint inhibitors. Partial responses occurred in three dose-escalation patients, of whom one had hepatocellular carcinoma and two had cutaneous melanoma. Peripheral TCRbeta sequencing aimed to test whether ivuxolimab altered TCR sequence diversity and caused clonal T-cell expansion. The monotherapy dose-escalation portion (N = 52 patients) of the phase I ivuxolimab trial is reported in the paper.

The trial excluded patients who had a history of autoimmune disease or who were on systemic immunosuppression. Peripheral blood for TCR sequencing was collected from all dose cohorts at baseline, on cycle 4 day 1, and on cycle 7 day 1. Samples were obtained from an open-label, multicenter, first-in-human phase I dose-escalation trial of ivuxolimab. The trial enrolled adults with locally advanced or metastatic head and neck squamous cell, hepatocellular, melanoma or renal cell carcinoma. CD4+ and CD8+ T cells were sorted separately from peripheral blood before TCR sequencing. The germline V gene encodes CDR1 SEHNR and CDR2 FQNEAQ (reference sequence). Trimming takes 4 bases from V and 9 bases from J, and the germline ends sit 10 bases apart. Spanning cysteine to phenylalanine, the CDR3 consists of 12 amino acids. Only the CDR3 DNA is retained, 36 bases long and in frame from the first base. As to this clone: Its recognized antigen is unknown. Nothing much larger sits one base from this clone, and base qualities are not available.

Study-level results and caveats: Partial responders in the 0.1-3.0 mg/kg groups had among the lowest normalized peripheral clonal expansion, especially among CD8+ T cells. Antigen specificity was not determined for the clonally expanded peripheral T cells. After ivuxolimab, more expanded clones were found on average in CD8+ T cells than in CD4+ T cells. Low levels of normalized T-cell clonal expansion were also shown by some nonresponding patients. At doses from 0.1 to 3.0 mg/kg, clonal expansion was seen in both CD4+ and CD8+ blood T cells between baseline and week 6.

For sequencing of the TCRbeta CDR3 region, genomic DNA was extracted from the sorted cells. The immunoSEQ Assay was used for sequencing of TCRbeta CDR3 regions. Drawn from immuneACCESS, this table holds only the in-frame rearrangements with V and J called that TCRdb kept. Clones are partly lost; checked studies trace under half to an unresolved V gene and leave the rest unexplained. The sample data list 28,000 or so clones, and 85% to 95% of these were observed just once. The ten most abundant clones make up 26% of the sample. The chain uses TRBV7-9 and TRBJ2-1, with the D gene uncertain. Specimen: CD4+ or CD8+ T cells sorted from blood, collected in a trial of the OX40 agonist ivuxolimab. This sequence was found in an adult with an advanced solid tumor such as melanoma, head and neck, liver or kidney cancer. The CDR3 protein sequence reads: CASSSAVGEQFF. The DNA sequence is as follows: TGTGCCAGCAGCTCTGCGGTGGGTGAGCAGTTCTTC.